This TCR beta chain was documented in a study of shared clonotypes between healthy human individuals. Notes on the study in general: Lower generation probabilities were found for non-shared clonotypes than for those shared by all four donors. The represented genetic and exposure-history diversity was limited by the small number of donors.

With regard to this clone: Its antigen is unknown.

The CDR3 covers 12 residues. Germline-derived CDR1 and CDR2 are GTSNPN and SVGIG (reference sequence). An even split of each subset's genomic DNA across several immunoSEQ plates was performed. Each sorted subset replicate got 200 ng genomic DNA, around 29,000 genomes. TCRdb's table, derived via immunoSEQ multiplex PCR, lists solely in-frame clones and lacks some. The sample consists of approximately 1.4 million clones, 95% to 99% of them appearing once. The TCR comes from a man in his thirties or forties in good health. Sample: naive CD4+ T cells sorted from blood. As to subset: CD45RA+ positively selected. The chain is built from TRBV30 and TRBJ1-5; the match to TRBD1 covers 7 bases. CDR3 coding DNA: TGTGCGTTCAGGGGGAGCAATCAGCCCCAGCATTTT. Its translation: CAFRGSNQPQHF.